This T cell receptor (beta chain) was profiled in a study of response to subunit inactivated influenza vaccine. Study-wide results and limits: There was a suggestion from the authors that each seasonal influenza vaccination recruits few new T cells.

Of note for this clonotype: Its antigen remains unidentified.

MiXCR, applied by TCRdb to the RT-PCR reads, yields one record per CDR3 protein. The table records 550,000 to 800,000 distinct CDR3 sequences, 14% of them present only once. V shed 3 bases and J shed 5 bases, with 14 bases lying between them. The CDR3 contains 14 residues. CDR1 is DFQATT and CDR2 is SNEGSKA in the germline V gene (reference sequence). Sequencing was performed on PBMCs from blood, taken about 14 days before vaccination. The chain recombines TRBV20-1 with TRBJ1-5; D gene ambiguous. This receptor was taken from a man aged 50 to 59 who received an inactivated influenza vaccine. The CDR3 is CSASIVGWDQPQHF. The CDR3 region has the DNA TGCAGTGCTAGTATAGTGGGCTGGGATCAGCCCCAGCATTTT.